This is a list of T cell receptor beta chains from one sample in a study of blood T cell repertoires in COVID-19. Only in-frame clones appear in the TCRdb table, and some are missing; sequencing was by immunoSEQ multiplex PCR. The table has more than 300,000 clones, under 95% seen once; the top ten hold around 3.3%. Input material: peripheral blood. The origin of the receptors is a young woman who had recovered from COVID-19. CDR3s leave out the opening cysteine and the closing phenylalanine or tryptophan. Fields, in order: CDR3 length, J gene, V gene, clone size, CDR3 protein. Clone size is given for some rows only: seen once, a few or many times, or a class if the clone is expanded.

17 TRBJ2-1 TRBV5-4 - ASSTRGRGGLAGSSEQF
13 TRBJ1-3 TRBV19 - ASSMVQASGDTIY
10 TRBJ1-1 TRBV29-1 - SVDVKNTEAF
14 TRBJ1-2 TRBV2 - ASSLELRGANYGYT
13 TRBJ1-2 TRBV7-2 many ASSLYPGTGYGYT
14 TRBJ2-5 TRBV18 - ASSPIPSGSQETQY
12 TRBJ1-6 TRBV4-3 - ASSHAGRGSPLH
17 TRBJ2-1 TRBV7-2 - ASSLRGTSGSNSYNEQF
12 TRBJ1-2 TRBV7-9 - ASSLEDRLGGYT
12 TRBJ2-1 TRBV7-8 - ASSSGQGAYEQF
13 TRBJ1-2 TRBV19 - ASIPTGPSNYGYT
13 TRBJ1-6 TRBV19 - ASSIGRQNNSPLH
13 TRBJ2-1 TRBV6-2/TRBV6-3 - ASSQGLGRRYEQF
13 TRBJ2-2 TRBV11-3 - ASSLGRGNTGELF
14 TRBJ2-1 TRBV5-6 - ASSLETGGLYNEQF
12 TRBJ2-5 TRBV4-3 - ASSQDNLAETQY
11 TRBJ1-4 TRBV29-1 - SALVGANEKLF
12 TRBJ1-2 TRBV7-2 - ASSPYREAVDYT